This record concerns one T cell receptor (beta chain) sequence. Its antigen remains unidentified. The data stem from a study of T cells in tuberculosis. After removal of 3 bases from V and 4 bases from J, the junction contained 4 bases not matched to a gene. Germline V gene data show CDR1 as SGDLS and CDR2 as YYNGEE. This CDR3 region has 14 residues. The study, taken as a whole, reports: Active tuberculosis TCR-alpha repertoires lay closer to GMM-specific TCRs than IGRA-negative controls, suggesting clonal expansion.

Generated by immunoSEQ multiplex PCR, the TCRdb table keeps only in-frame clones and is missing some. The sample includes tens of thousands of clones, roughly 93% seen only once; the top ten take less than 5.5%. Each clinical donor contributed on average roughly 100,000 T cells from unsorted cryopreserved PBMC. V and J are TRBV9 and TRBJ2-3; TRBD2 matches at 8 bases. What was sequenced was PBMCs. The clonotype was recovered from a donor between 10 and 35 years old with latent tuberculosis or without tuberculosis infection. In nucleotides, the CDR3 is TGTGCCAGCAGCGGCGGGGGGACCGCAGATACGCAGTATTTT. The encoded protein is CASSGGGTADTQYF.